This TCR beta chain was obtained from a study of T cell responses to AZD1222 COVID-19 vaccine. There are 15 residues in the CDR3. The V gene lost 0 bases and the J gene lost 1 base, with 9 bases spanning the gap. The germline gives CDR1 KGHDR, CDR2 SFDVKD. Libraries were prepared by immunoSEQ multiplex PCR; TCRdb keeps only in-frame clonotypes and omits some of them. The sample records some 110,000 clones, roughly 91% being singletons. Sequenced here: peripheral blood, sampled 28 days after the second AZD1222 dose. This clonotype originated in an adult who received the AZD1222 COVID-19 vaccine. This chain uses TRBV24-1 with TRBJ2-7, with D hard to call. For the CDR3, the DNA is TGTGCCACCAGTGATTTGAGGGCCGGGTCCTACGAGCAGTACTTC. As protein: CATSDLRAGSYEQYF.